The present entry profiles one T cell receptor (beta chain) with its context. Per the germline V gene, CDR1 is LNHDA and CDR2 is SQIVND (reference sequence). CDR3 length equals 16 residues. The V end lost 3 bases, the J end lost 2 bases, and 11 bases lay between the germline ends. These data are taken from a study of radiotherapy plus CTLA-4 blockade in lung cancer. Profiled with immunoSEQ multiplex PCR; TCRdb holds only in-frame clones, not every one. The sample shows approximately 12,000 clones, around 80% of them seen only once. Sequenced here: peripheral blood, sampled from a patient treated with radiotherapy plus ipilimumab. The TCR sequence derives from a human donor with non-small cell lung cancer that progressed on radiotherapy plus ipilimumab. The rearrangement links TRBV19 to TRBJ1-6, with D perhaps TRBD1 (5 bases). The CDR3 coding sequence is TGTGCCAGTAGTATCGGATCAGGGCCCTATAATTCACCCCTCCACTTT. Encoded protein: CASSIGSGPYNSPLHF. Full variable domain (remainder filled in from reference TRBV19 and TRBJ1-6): DGGITQSPKYLFRKEGQNVTLSCEQNLNHDAMYWYRQDPGQGLRLIYYSQIVNDFQKGDIAEGYSVSREKKESFPLTVTSAQKNPTAFYLCASSIGSGPYNSPLHFGNGTRLTVT.